The 8 T cell receptor beta chains in this list originate from one sample, sequenced in a study of cytomegalovirus exposure and HLA in healthy donors (dated by TCRdb to the late 2010s). To prepare the library, the immunoSEQ multiplex PCR assay was applied. For the multiplex PCR, a mixture combining 60 forward primers for TCR Vbeta segments and 13 reverse primers for TCR Jbeta segments was used. TCRdb took over this immuneACCESS table, retaining in-frame rearrangements with V and J assigned. Such tables are incomplete; in checked studies, under half of the missing clones stem from an unresolved V gene, and the remainder is unexplained. The sample includes under 85,000 clones, with roughly 78% observed a single time. The ten largest account for roughly 4% of the sample. The sample comprised PBMCs. The receptor set was obtained from a woman aged 25 to 39 in good health and CMV-seronegative.

With regard to this clone: This same CDR3 is encoded by further DNA sequences in the sample. The chain has TRBV29-1 and TRBJ2-7, with 10 bases fitting TRBD2. V gave up 5 bases and J gave up 2 bases; unmatched junction bases: 3. Germline V gene sequence: CDR1 SQVTM, CDR2 ANQGSEA. The CDR3 length is 13 residues. For the CDR3, the DNA is TGCAGCGTTCGCCTAGCGGGAGCCTACGAGCAGTACTTC. Translation gives CSVRLAGAYEQYF.

The chain combines TRBV30 with TRBJ2-3; 11 positions match TRBD2. CDR1 GTSNPN and CDR2 SVGIG come from the germline V gene (reference sequence). The CDR3 sequence is 18 residues long. The junction had 16 bases not matched to a gene; V was cut back by 7 bases and J by 1 base. The CDR3 DNA follows: TGTGCCTTCAGTAGAAGACTAGCGGGAAAGTGGGGCACAGATACGCAGTATTTT. This sequence encodes CAFSRRLAGKWGTDTQYF.

This rearrangement joins TRBV4-1 to TRBJ2-7; no clear D gene. In germline, CDR1 is MGHRA, CDR2 YSYEKL. The V and J ends lost 2 bases and 4 bases respectively, with 9 bases between them. The CDR3 extends over 13 amino acids. CDR3 nucleotides: TGCGCCAGCAGCCAAAACTACGGGTACGAGCAGTACTTC. Its protein is CASSQNYGYEQYF.

This clone was recorded a few times. The chain uses TRBV6-5 and TRBJ1-6; 9 positions match TRBD1. CDR3 length: 15 residues. J lost 11 bases, V lost 7 bases, and 12 bases had no gene match. Looked up from germline, CDR1 is MNHEY and CDR2 is SVGAGI. CDR3 in amino acids: CASNPGQGIGTPLHF. DNA for the CDR3: TGTGCCAGCAATCCGGGACAGGGAATAGGTACACCCCTCCACTTT.

CDR3: CASGALAGFNEQFF. Written as DNA, the CDR3 is TGCGCCAGCGGGGCTCTAGCGGGGTTCAATGAGCAGTTCTTC. The rearrangement uses TRBV5-1 and TRBJ2-1, with 9 bases that match TRBD2. Germline V lookup: CDR1 SGHRS, CDR2 YFSETQ. V was pared by 7 bases and J by 6 bases, with 8 bases of the junction left unmatched. CDR3 length: 14 amino acids. Filled out from reference TRBV5-1 and TRBJ2-1, the complete variable domain reads KAGVTQTPRYLIKTRGQQVTLSCSPISGHRSVSWYQQTPGQGLQFLFEYFSETQRNKGNFPGRFSGRQFSNSRSEMNVSTLELGDSALYLCASGALAGFNEQFFGPGTRLTVL.

V and J are TRBV29-1 and TRBJ2-1; D unclear. Trimming removed 7 bases at V and 9 bases at J, with 13 bases between. The germline V gene has CDR1 SQVTM and CDR2 ANQGSEA. The CDR3 has 11 residues. The chain's CDR3 is CSAISYGEQFF. Written as DNA, the CDR3 is TGCAGCGCTATCTCATACGGTGAGCAGTTCTTC.

The chain employs TRBV4-1 and TRBJ1-1, with 8 nucleotides matching TRBD1. The CDR3 is 19 residues long. The V segment lost 2 bases and the J segment 1 base; nucleotides outside the gene matches: 15. The germline V gene has CDR1 MGHRA and CDR2 YSYEKL. CDR3 sequence (DNA): TGCGCCAGCAGCCAACCCATCACAGGGGGGAAACTTTGGAACACTGAAGCTTTCTTT. Encoded protein: CASSQPITGGKLWNTEAFF.

This rearrangement joins TRBV25-1 to TRBJ1-4, with D perhaps matching TRBD1 (5 bases). In germline, CDR1 is MGHDK, CDR2 SYGVNS. The CDR3 is made up of 14 amino acids. V was cut by 3 bases and J by 8 bases, with 13 bases left in between. The CDR3 DNA reads as TGTGCCAGCAGTGACCGCAGGGTTGGCGAAAAACTGTTTTTT. The encoded protein is CASSDRRVGEKLFF.